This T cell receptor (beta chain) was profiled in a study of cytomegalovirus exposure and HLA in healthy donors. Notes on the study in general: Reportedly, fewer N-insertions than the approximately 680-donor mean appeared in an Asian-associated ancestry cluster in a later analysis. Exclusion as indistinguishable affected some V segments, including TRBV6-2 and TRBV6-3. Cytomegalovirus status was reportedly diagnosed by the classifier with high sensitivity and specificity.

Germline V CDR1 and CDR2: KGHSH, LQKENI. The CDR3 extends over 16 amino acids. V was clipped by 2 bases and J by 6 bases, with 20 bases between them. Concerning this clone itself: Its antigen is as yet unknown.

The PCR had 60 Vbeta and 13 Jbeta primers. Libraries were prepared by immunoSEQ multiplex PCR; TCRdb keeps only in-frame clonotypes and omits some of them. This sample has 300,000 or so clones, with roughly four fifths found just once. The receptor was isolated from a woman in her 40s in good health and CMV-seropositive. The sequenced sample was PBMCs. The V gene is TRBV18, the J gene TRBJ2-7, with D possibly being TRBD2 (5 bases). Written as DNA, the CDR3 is TGTGCCAGCTCACCAGTCGACGCGGGTGTAGGCCTCGAGCAGTACTTC. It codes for CASSPVDAGVGLEQYF.